The T cell receptor (beta chain) under discussion was sequenced for a study of cytomegalovirus exposure and HLA in healthy donors. Study-level information: The platform used for the 100 to 150 validation repertoires matched that of the roughly 670 first-cohort repertoires, a later analysis reported.

This CDR3 has 14 residues. Trimming took 5 bases from V and 2 from J, leaving 10 bases between them. Germline CDR1 LNHNV, CDR2 YYDKDF (reference sequence). Turning to this clone: Its antigen remains unidentified.

Assay: immunoSEQ multiplex PCR; the TCRdb copy retains only in-frame clones and omits some. Of 150,000 to 200,000 clones detected, approximately 96% appear once; the ten largest clones hold about 0.94%. Overall study results and limits: Cytomegalovirus status was reportedly diagnosed by the classifier with high sensitivity and specificity. Rarity marked most TCR sequences, yet some public TCRs occurred in many donors. The study labeled around 160 TCR beta chains cytomegalovirus-associated.

Sequencing was carried out using PBMCs. This sequence was found in a woman aged 18 to 35 in good health and CMV-seronegative. The chain joins TRBV15 to TRBJ1-3; the D gene is possibly TRBD1 (6 bases). The CDR3 is CATSSRGAGNTIYF. The CDR3 coding sequence is TGTGCCACCAGCTCCAGGGGAGCTGGAAACACCATATATTTT. Together with reference TRBV15 and TRBJ1-3, the CDR3 gives the full variable domain: DAMVIQNPRYQVTQFGKPVTLSCSQTLNHNVMYWYQQKSSQAPKLLFHYYDKDFNNEADTPDNFQSRRPNTSFCFLDIRSPGLGDTAMYLCATSSRGAGNTIYFGEGSWLTVV.